This T cell receptor (beta chain) comes out of a study of blood T cell repertoires in COVID-19. Across the whole study: Specimens from acute and convalescent COVID-19 originated in the United States, Italy and Spain. From T cells, B-cell-depleted T cells, or PBMCs came the material, which was cDNA or gDNA.

In the study's own analysis: Amplification with reference gene primers provided the estimates of nucleated cell counts. Libraries were prepared by immunoSEQ multiplex PCR; TCRdb keeps only in-frame clonotypes and omits some of them. V, J and clone size are those of that table, while D and trimming were read from the DNA. The repertoire holds fewer than 250,000 clones, with 80% to 90% as singletons. The sequenced sample consisted of peripheral blood. The receptor comes from a man aged 50 to 60 with acute or convalescent COVID-19.

The CDR3 DNA reads as TGTGCCAGCAGCTTCAGGACTAGCGGGACTTTACCTAGCACAGATACGCAGTATTTT. Amino acid sequence: CASSFRTSGTLPSTDTQYF. This sequence joins TRBV14 and TRBJ2-3; 12 nucleotides line up with TRBD2. The CDR3 has 19 residues. CDR1 is SGHDN, CDR2 FVKESK, per germline. Trimming took 5 bases from V and 0 from J; bases not matched to a gene: 12.